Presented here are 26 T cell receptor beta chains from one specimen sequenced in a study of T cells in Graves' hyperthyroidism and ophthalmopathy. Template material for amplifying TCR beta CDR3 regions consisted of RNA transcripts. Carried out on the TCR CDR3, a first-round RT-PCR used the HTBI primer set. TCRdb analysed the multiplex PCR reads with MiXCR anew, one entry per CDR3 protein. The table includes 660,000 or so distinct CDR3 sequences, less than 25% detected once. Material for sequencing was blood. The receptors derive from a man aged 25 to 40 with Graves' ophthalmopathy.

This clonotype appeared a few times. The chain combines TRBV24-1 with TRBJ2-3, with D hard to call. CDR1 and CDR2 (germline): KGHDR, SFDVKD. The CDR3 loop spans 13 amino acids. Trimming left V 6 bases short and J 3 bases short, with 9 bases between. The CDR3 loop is CATSPPSTDTQYF. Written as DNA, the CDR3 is TGTGCCACCAGTCCACCATCTACAGATACGCAGTATTTT.

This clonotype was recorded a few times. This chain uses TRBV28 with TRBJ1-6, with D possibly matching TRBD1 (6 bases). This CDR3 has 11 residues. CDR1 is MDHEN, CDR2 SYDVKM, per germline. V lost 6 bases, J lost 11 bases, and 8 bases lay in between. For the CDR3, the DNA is TGTGCCAGCAGGACAGGAGCACCCCTCCACTTT. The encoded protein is CASRTGAPLHF. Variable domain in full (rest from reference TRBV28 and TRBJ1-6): DVKVTQSSRYLVKRTGEKVFLECVQDMDHENMFWYRQDPGLGLRLIYFSYDVKMKEKGDIPEGYSVSREKKERFSLILESASTNQTSMYLCASRTGAPLHFGNGTRLTVT.

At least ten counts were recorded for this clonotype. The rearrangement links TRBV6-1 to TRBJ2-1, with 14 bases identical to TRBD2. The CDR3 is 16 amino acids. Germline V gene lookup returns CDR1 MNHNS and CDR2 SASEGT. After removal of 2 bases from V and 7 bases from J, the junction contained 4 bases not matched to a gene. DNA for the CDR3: TGTGCCAGCAGTGAACTTAGGACTAGCGGGAGGAATGAGCAGTTCTTC. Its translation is CASSELRTSGRNEQFF.

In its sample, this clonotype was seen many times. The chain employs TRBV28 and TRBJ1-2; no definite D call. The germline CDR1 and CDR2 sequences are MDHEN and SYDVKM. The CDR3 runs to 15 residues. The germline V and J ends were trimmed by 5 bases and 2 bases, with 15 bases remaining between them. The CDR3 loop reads CASSAPKGGNYGYTF. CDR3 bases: TGTGCCAGCAGTGCGCCGAAGGGAGGGAACTATGGCTACACCTTC.

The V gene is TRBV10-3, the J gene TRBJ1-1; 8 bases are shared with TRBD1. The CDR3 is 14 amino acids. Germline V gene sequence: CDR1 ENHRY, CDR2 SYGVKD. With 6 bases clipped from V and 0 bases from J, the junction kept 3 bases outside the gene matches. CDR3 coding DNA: TGTGCCATCAGCCGACAGGGGATGAACACTGAAGCTTTCTTT. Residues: CAISRQGMNTEAFF.

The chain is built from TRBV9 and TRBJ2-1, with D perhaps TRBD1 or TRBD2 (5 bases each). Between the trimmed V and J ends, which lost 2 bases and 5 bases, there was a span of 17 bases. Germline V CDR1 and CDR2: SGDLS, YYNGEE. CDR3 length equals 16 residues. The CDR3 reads CASSVNRDPTHNEQFF. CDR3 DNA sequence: TGTGCCAGCAGCGTGAACCGGGACCCCACCCACAATGAGCAGTTCTTC.

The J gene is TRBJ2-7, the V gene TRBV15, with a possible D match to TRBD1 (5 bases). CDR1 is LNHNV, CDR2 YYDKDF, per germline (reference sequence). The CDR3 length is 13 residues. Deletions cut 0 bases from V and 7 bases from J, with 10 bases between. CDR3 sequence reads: CATSRDRAGEQYF. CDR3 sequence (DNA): TGTGCCACCAGCAGAGACAGGGCTGGAGAGCAGTACTTC. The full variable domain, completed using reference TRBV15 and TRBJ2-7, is DAMVIQNPRYQVTQFGKPVTLSCSQTLNHNVMYWYQQKSSQAPKLLFHYYDKDFNNEADTPDNFQSRRPNTSFCFLDIRSPGLGDTAMYLCATSRDRAGEQYFGPGTRLTVT.

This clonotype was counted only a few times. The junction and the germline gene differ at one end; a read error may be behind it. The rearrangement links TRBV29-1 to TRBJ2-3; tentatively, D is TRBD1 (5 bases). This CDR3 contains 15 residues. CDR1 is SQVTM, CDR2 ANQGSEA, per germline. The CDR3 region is CNVVLVQGSSPAQYF. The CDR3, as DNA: TGCAACGTTGTCTTAGTCCAGGGAAGTTCGCCTGCGCAGTATTTT.

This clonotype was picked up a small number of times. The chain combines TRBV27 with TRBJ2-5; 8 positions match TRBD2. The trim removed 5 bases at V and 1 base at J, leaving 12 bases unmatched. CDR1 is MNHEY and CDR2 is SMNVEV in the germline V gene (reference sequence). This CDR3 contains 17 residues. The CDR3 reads CASSPIKLAEIQETQYF. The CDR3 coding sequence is TGTGCCAGCAGTCCCATTAAACTAGCGGAGATCCAAGAGACCCAGTACTTC.

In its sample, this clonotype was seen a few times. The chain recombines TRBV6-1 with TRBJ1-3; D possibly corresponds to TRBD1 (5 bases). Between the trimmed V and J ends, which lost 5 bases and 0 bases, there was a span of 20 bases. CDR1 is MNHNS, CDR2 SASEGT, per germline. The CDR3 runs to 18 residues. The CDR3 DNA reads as TGTGCCAGCAGTTCACTGCCTCGGGGGAAGAGCTCTGGAAACACCATATATTTT. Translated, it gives CASSSLPRGKSSGNTIYF.

CDR3 in DNA: TGCGCCAGCAGCTCACAAACCGGGACAGGGGGCACCGGGGAGCTGTTTTTT. The encoded protein is CASSSQTGTGGTGELFF. The gene calls are TRBV5-1 and TRBJ2-2, with 11 bases fitting TRBD1. This CDR3 comprises 17 residues. Germline CDR1 and CDR2: SGHRS and YFSETQ. V lost 3 bases and J lost 4; bases outside the gene matches: 8.

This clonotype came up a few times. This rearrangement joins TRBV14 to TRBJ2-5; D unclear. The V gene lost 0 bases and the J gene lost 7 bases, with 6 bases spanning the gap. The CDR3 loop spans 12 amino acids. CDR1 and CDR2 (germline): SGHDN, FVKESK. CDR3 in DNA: TGTGCCAGCAGCCAAGATCTGGCGACCCAGTACTTC. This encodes CASSQDLATQYF. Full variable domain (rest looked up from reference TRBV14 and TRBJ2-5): EAGVTQFPSHSVIEKGQTVTLRCDPISGHDNLYWYRRVMGKEIKFLLHFVKESKQDESGMPNNRFLAERTGGTYSTLKVQPAELEDSGVYFCASSQDLATQYFGPGTRLLVL.

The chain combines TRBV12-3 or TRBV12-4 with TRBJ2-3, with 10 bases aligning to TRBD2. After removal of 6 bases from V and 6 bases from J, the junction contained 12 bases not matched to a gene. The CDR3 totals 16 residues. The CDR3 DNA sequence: TGTGCCAGCAGGGACCCGCTAGCGGGAGAGATTGATACGCAGTATTTT. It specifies CASRDPLAGEIDTQYF.

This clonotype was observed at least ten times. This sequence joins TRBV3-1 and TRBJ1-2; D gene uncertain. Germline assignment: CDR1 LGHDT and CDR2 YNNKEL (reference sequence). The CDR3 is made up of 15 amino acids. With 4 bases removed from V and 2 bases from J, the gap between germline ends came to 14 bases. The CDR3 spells CASSPPLTPNYGYTF. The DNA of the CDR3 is TGTGCCAGCAGCCCCCCATTGACACCAAACTATGGCTACACCTTC.

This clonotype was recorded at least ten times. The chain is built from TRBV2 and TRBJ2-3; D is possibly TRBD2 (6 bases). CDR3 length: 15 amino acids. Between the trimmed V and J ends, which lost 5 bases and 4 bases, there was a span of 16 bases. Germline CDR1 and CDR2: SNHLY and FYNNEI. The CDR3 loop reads CASSPTFGGSDTQYF. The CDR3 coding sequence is TGTGCCAGCAGTCCCACTTTTGGGGGGTCAGATACGCAGTATTTT.

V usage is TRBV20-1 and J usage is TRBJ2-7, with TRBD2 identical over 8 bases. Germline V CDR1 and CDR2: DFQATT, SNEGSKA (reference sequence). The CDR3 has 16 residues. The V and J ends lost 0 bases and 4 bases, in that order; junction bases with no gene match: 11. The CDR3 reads CSARDSRAGVVYEQYF. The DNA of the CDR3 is TGCAGTGCTAGAGATTCCCGAGCGGGAGTTGTTTACGAGCAGTACTTC.

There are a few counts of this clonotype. The CDR3 nucleotides are TGTGCCACCAGCCAGGGACTAGCCCAAGCCTACAATGAGCAGTTCTTC. The encoded protein is CATSQGLAQAYNEQFF. The rearrangement uses TRBV15 and TRBJ2-1; 9 bases match TRBD2. Unmatched junction bases numbered 7, after V lost 5 bases and J lost 2 bases. The CDR3 is made up of 16 amino acids. The germline V gene has CDR1 LNHNV and CDR2 YYDKDF (reference sequence). Variable domain in full (rest from reference TRBV15 and TRBJ2-1): DAMVIQNPRYQVTQFGKPVTLSCSQTLNHNVMYWYQQKSSQAPKLLFHYYDKDFNNEADTPDNFQSRRPNTSFCFLDIRSPGLGDTAMYLCATSQGLAQAYNEQFFGPGTRLTVL.

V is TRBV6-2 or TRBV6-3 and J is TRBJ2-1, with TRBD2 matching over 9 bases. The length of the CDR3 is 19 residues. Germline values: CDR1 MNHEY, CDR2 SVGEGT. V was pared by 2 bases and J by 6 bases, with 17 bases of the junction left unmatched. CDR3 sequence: CASSYRGSWAGGPLNEQFF. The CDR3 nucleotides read TGTGCCAGCAGTTACAGGGGATCGTGGGCGGGAGGGCCTCTCAATGAGCAGTTCTTC.

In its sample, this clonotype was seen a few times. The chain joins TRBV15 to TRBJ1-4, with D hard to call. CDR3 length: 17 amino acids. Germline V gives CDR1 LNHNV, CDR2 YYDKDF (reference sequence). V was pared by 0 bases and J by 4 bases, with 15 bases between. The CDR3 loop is CATSREQFRRLNEKLFF. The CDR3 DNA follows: TGTGCCACCAGCAGAGAACAGTTCAGGCGACTTAATGAAAAACTGTTTTTT.

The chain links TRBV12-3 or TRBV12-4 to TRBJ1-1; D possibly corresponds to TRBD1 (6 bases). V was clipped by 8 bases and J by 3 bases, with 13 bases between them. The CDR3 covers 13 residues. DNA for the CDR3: TGTGCCAGCGCCGACAGGAGCTACACTGAAGCTTTCTTT. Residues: CASADRSYTEAFF.

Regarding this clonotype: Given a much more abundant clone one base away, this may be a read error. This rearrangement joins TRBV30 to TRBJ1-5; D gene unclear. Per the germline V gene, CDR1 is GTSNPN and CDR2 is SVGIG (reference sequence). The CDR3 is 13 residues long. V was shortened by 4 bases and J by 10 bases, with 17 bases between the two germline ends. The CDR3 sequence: CAWTDGRNYPQHF. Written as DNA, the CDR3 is TGTGCCTGGACTGACGGACGCAATTACCCCCAGCATTTT.

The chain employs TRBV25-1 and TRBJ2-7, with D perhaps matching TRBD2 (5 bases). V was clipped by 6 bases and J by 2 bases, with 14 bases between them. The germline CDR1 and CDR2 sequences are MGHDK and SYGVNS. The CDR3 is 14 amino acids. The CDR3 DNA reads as TGTGCCAGCAGCACCGCCTCGGGGACCTACGAGCAGTACTTC. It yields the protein CASSTASGTYEQYF.

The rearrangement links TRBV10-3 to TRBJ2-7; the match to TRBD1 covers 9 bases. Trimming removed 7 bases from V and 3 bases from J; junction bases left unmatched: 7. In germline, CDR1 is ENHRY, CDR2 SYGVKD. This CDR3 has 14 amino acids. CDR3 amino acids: CAIKGGGQGYEQYF. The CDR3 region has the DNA TGTGCCATCAAGGGCGGGGGACAGGGCTACGAGCAGTACTTC.

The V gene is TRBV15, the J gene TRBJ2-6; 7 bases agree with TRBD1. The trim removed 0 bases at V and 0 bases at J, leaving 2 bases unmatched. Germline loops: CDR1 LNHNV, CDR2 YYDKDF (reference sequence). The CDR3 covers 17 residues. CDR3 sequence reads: CATSREQGHSGANVLTF. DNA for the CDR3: TGTGCCACCAGCAGAGAACAGGGGCACTCTGGGGCCAACGTCCTGACTTTC.

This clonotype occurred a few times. CDR3 amino acids: CSANPGVGEDIQYF. CDR3 sequence (DNA): TGCAGTGCTAATCCGGGCGTAGGAGAGGACATTCAGTACTTC. This chain connects TRBV20-1 to TRBJ2-4; no firm D call. The germline gives CDR1 DFQATT, CDR2 SNEGSKA (reference sequence). Between the trimmed V and J ends, which lost 4 bases and 8 bases, there was a span of 18 bases. The CDR3 has 14 residues.

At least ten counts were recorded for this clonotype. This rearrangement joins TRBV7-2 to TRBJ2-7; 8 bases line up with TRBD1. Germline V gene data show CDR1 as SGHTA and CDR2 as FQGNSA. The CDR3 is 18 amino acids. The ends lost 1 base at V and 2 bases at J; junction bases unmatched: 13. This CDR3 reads CASSLGSVPGTGPYEQYF. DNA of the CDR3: TGTGCCAGCAGCTTAGGGTCTGTCCCCGGGACAGGCCCCTACGAGCAGTACTTC.